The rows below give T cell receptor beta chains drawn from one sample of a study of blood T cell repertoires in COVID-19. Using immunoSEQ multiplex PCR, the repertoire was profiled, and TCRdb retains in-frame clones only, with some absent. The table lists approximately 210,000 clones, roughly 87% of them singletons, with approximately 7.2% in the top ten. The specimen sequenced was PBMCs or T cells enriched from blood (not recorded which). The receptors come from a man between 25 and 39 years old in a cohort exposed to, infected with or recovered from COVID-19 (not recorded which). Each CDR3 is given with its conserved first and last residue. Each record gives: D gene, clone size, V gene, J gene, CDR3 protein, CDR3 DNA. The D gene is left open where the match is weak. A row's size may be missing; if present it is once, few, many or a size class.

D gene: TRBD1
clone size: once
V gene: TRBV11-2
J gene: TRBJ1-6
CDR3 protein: CASSRDSRNSPLHF
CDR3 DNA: TGTGCCAGCAGCCGGGACAGTAGGAATTCACCCCTCCACTTT

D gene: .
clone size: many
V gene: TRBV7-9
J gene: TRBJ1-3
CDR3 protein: CASSLGTGPGNTIYF
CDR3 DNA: TGTGCCAGCAGCTTAGGAACAGGGCCAGGAAACACCATATATTTT

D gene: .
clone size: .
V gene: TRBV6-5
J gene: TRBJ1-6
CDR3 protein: CASSYSRIGNSPLHF
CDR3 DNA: TGTGCCAGCAGTTACTCGAGAATCGGGAATTCACCCCTCCACTTT

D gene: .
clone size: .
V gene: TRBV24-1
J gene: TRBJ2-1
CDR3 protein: CATSAEGVRAYNEQFF
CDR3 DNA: TGTGCCACCAGTGCCGAAGGAGTTCGGGCCTACAATGAGCAGTTCTTC

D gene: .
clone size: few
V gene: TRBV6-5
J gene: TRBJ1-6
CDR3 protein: CAISPRTGGDSPLHF
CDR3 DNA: TGTGCCATTTCACCACGAACCGGGGGGGACTCACCCCTCCACTTT

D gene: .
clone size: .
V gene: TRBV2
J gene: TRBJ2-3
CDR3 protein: CASTTRPPTDTQYF
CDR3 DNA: TGTGCCAGCACAACTAGACCTCCCACAGATACGCAGTATTTT

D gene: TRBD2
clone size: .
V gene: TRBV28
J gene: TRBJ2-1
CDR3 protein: CASSVSGSHYNEQFF
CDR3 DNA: TGTGCCAGCAGTGTTAGCGGGAGTCATTACAATGAGCAGTTCTTC

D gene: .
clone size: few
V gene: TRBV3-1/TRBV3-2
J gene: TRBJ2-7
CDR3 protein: CASSHDAGLSSYEQYF
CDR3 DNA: TGTGCCAGCAGCCACGACGCAGGGCTCAGTTCCTACGAGCAGTACTTC

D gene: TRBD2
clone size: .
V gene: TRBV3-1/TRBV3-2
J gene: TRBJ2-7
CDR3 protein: CASSQVTGLAGVGSYEQYF
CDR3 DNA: TGTGCCAGCAGCCAAGTTACTGGACTAGCGGGAGTGGGCTCCTACGAGCAGTACTTC

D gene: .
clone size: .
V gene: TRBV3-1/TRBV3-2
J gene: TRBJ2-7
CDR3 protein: CASSQGSGNEQYF
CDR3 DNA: TGTGCCAGCAGCCAAGGTTCGGGAAACGAGCAGTACTTC

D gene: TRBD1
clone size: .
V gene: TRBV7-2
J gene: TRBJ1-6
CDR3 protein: CASSLQGAGDSPLHF
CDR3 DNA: TGTGCCAGCAGCTTACAGGGGGCTGGAGATTCACCCCTCCACTTT

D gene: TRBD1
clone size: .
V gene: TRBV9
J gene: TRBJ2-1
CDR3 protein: CASSYRGRNNEQFF
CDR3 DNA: TGTGCCAGCAGCTATAGGGGGCGCAATAATGAGCAGTTCTTC

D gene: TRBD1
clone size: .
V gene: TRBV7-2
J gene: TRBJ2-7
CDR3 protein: CASTTSRDSSYEQYF
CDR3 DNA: TGTGCCAGCACGACCAGCAGGGACAGCTCCTACGAGCAGTACTTC

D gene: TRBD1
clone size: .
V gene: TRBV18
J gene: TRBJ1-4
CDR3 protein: CASSPGQVNEKLFF
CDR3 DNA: TGTGCCAGCTCACCGGGACAGGTTAATGAAAAACTGTTTTTT

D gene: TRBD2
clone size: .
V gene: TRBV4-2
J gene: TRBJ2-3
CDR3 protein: CASSQGVLGGTRSGTDTQYF
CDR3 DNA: TGTGCCAGCAGCCAAGGGGTTTTGGGGGGGACCCGTTCCGGCACAGATACGCAGTATTTT

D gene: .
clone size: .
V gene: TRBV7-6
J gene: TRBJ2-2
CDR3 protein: CASSVRDTGPGELFF
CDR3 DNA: TGTGCCAGCAGCGTCCGGGACACCGGTCCCGGGGAGCTGTTTTTT

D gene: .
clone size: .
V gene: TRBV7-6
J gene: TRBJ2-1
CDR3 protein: CASSLQAHPSYNEQFF
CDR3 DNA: TGTGCCAGCAGTTTACAGGCACACCCCTCCTACAATGAGCAGTTCTTC

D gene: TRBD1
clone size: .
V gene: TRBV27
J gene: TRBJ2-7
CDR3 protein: CASSPDRGLYEQYF
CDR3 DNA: TGTGCCAGCAGCCCGGACAGGGGGCTTTACGAGCAGTACTTC

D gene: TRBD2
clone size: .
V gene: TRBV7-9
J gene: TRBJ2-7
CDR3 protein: CASRPSGGNEQYF
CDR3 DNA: TGTGCCAGCAGGCCTAGCGGGGGGAACGAGCAGTACTTC

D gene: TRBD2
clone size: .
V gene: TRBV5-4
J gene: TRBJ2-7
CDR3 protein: CASSLAGFTSYEQYF
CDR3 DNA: TGTGCCAGCAGCTTAGCGGGGTTTACCTCCTACGAGCAGTACTTC

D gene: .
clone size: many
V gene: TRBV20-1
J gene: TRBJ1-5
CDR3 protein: CSASKSRAQHF
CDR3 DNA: TGCAGTGCTTCCAAGTCCCGGGCCCAGCATTTT

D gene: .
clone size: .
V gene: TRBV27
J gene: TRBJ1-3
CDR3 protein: CAILRALSSGNTIYF
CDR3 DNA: TGTGCCATCCTCAGGGCGCTGAGCTCTGGAAACACCATATATTTT

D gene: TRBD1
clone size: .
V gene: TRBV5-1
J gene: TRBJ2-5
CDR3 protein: CASSLSVGQGKETQYF
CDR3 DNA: TGCGCCAGCAGCTTGAGCGTGGGACAGGGGAAAGAGACCCAGTACTTC

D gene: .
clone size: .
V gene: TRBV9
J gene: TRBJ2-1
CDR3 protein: CASSFRTESSYNEQFF
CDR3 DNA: TGTGCCAGCAGCTTCCGGACAGAGAGCTCCTACAATGAGCAGTTCTTC

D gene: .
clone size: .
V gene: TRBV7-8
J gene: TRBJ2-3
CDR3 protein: CASSLVSFDTQYF
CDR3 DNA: TGTGCCAGCAGCTTAGTCAGTTTTGATACGCAGTATTTT

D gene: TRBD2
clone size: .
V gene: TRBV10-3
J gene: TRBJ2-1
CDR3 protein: CAITPSGTSGTPSNEQFF
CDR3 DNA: TGTGCCATCACTCCATCCGGGACTAGCGGGACTCCGAGCAATGAGCAGTTCTTC

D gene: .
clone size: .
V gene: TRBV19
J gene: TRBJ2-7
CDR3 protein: CASSRPLGPVTYEQYF
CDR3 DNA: TGTGCCAGTAGCAGGCCCTTGGGGCCAGTTACCTACGAGCAGTACTTC